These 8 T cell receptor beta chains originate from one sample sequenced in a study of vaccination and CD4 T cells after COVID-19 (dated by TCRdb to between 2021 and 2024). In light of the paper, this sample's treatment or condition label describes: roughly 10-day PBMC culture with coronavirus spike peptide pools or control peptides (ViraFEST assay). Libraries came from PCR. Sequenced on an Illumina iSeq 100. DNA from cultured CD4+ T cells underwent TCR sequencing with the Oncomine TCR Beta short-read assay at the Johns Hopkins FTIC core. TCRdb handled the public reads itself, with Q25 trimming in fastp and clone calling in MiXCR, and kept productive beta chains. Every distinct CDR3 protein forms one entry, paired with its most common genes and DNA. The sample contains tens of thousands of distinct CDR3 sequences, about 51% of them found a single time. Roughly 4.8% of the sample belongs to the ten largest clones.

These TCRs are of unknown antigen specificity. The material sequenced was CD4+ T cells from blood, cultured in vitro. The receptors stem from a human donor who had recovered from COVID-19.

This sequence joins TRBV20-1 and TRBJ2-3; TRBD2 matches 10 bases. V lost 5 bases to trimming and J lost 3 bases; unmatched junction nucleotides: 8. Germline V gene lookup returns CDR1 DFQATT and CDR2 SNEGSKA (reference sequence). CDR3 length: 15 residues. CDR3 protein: CSALRGSGGTDTQYF. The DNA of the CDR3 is TGCAGTGCTCTCCGGGGTAGCGGGGGGACAGATACGCAGTATTTT.

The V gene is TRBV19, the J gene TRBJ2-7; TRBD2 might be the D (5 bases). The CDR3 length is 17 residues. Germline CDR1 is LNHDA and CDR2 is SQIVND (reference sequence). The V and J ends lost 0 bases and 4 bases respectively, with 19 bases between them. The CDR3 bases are TGTGCCAGTAGTATAGATCACGGGAATGCGGTGGTGTACGAGCAGTACTTC. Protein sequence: CASSIDHGNAVVYEQYF.

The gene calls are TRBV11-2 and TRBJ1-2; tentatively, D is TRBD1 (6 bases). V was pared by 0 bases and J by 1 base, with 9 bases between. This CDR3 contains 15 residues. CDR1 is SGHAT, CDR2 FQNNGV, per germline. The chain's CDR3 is CASSLESRGNYGYTF. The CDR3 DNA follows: TGTGCCAGCAGCTTAGAGAGCAGGGGTAACTATGGCTACACCTTC.

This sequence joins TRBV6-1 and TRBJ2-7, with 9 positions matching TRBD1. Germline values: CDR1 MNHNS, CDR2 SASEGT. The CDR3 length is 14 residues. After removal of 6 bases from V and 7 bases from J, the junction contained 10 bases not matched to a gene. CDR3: CASSLITGGGEQYF. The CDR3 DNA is TGTGCCAGCAGCCTCATCACAGGGGGCGGAGAGCAGTACTTC.

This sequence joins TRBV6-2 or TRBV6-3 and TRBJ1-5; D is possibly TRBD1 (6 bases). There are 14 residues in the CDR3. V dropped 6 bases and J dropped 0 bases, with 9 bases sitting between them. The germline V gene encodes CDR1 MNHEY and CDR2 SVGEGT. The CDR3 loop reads CASRDSYSNQPQHF. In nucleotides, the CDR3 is TGTGCCAGCAGGGACAGCTATAGCAATCAGCCCCAGCATTTT.

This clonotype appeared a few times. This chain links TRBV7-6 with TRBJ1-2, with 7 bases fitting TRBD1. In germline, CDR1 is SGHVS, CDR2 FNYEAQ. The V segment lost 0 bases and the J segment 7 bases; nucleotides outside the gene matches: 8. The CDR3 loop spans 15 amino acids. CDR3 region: CASSLAAGQSGGYTF. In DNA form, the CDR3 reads TGTGCCAGCAGCTTAGCGGCGGGACAGTCCGGTGGCTACACCTTC.

Here the CDR3 DNA reads TGTGCCAGCGTCGGGGGCGGTAGGAATGAGCAGTTCTTC. Protein sequence: CASVGGGRNEQFF. V gene TRBV28 combines with J gene TRBJ2-1; D tentatively fits TRBD1 or TRBD2 (6 bases each). This CDR3 spans 13 amino acids. Germline V CDR1 and CDR2: MDHEN, SYDVKM. Trimming removed 8 bases at V and 7 bases at J, with 15 bases between.

The DNA of the CDR3 is TGTGCCAGCGGCTCAACGGGACAGGGGGCTAACGAGCAGTACTTC. Residues: CASGSTGQGANEQYF. This chain joins TRBV6-1 and TRBJ2-7, with TRBD1 matching over 12 bases. Germline CDR1 reads MNHNS; CDR2 reads SASEGT. V shed 8 bases and J 5 bases; nucleotides not matched to a gene: 10. This CDR3 spans 15 amino acids.